This TCR beta chain was observed in a study of beta chain features in type 1 diabetes (dated by TCRdb to 2017 to 2018). Study-level background: Mean age, gender distribution, total cell number and subset yield were not different between patients and healthy donors. Regulatory and stem cell-like memory subsets were isolated from only 8 patients and about 8 healthy donors, whereas naive and central memory subsets came from all 30 or so donors. The study compared TCRB repertoires of sorted circulating CD4+ T cell subsets between recently diagnosed type 1 diabetes patients and matched healthy donors. Across all samples, some 110,000,000 sorted cells were examined, and cell number per subset correlated strongly with RNA yield. Overall study results and their limits: Naive, central memory and regulatory TCRB repertoires appeared to be more alike among patients than among healthy donors. Because the HLA sub-analyses included only small numbers of individuals, any influence of HLA type on TCRB rearrangement was left unresolved. At VDJ recombination sites, type 1 diabetes patients had fewer insertions and more deleted nucleotides, which implies abnormalities in thymic rearrangement. Because cDNA was sequenced instead of genomic DNA, activated cells with high expression could be over-represented, although the groups did not differ in activation or CD3 levels. In all four CD4+ subsets, TCRB CDR3 length was moderately but significantly shorter in type 1 diabetes patients. Shorter templates might be favored by PCR, yet because patient and control samples were amplified and corrected together, any such skew would affect both groups equally.

The entire isolated RNA was reverse transcribed using the High Capacity cDNA Reverse Transcription Kit, and thus expressed TCRB transcripts were sequenced. Naive, central memory and regulatory T cell samples underwent deep immunoSEQ sequencing, averaging about 3.5 million total reads per sample. Sorted cells were lysed in RLT buffer and RNA was extracted with DNase-treated RNeasy Micro or Mini kits, depending on cell number. Each cell subset was processed separately to prevent cross-contamination, with patient and healthy donor samples processed together. The immunoSEQ multiplex PCR was used to amplify TCRB sequences from cDNA, generating 87-bp fragments that spanned the CDR3 region. Sequencing of the amplicons was done on the Illumina HiSeq platform. The original pipeline was this. PCR bias was computationally corrected using synthetic template baselines, reads within Hamming distance 2 were collapsed, and singletons that could not be merged were discarded. By aligning reads against IMGT, V, D and J genes, CDR3 length, and insertions or deletions at six rearrangement sites were assigned. Within each subset, clonotype counts were normalized to sorted cell number, and only after that were true diversity and Gini coefficients computed with the tcR R package. The overlap coefficient, calculated on TCRB nucleotide sequences, was used to quantify repertoire sharing. As a proxy for the pre-selection repertoire, out-of-frame TCRB sequences from naive cells were analyzed. TCRdb holds this immuneACCESS table with in-frame rearrangements only. Some clones are missing; in checked studies, unresolved V genes explain under half, and the rest has no known cause. That table supplies the V and J calls and clone size; D and trimming were determined from the DNA. Present in this sample are 300,000 to 400,000 clones, 10% to 15% of which were seen just once. 0.017% of the sample is taken by the ten largest.

From a lookup of the germline V gene, CDR1 and CDR2 are SGHVS and FNYEAQ. The CDR3 numbers 13 residues from cysteine through phenylalanine. The CDR3 DNA has 39 bases and is translated from base 1. V is reduced by 0 bases and J by 4 bases, leaving a spacing of 6 bases between them. From each donor, a single peripheral blood sample of 100 to 150 mL on average was drawn into heparinised tubes. Naive, central memory, regulatory and stem cell-like memory CD4+ T cells were sorted on a BD FACSAria II using a panel including CD45RO, CCR7, CD25, CD127, CD95 and CD27. Every sorted population had a purity above 95%. PBMCs were isolated immediately by Lymphoprep density gradient centrifugation and stained directly without culture. So that batch effects would be minimized, each experiment stained and sorted samples in pairs, pairing one healthy donor with one patient. In regard to this clone: Which antigen it targets is not known. No much larger clone exists at a distance of one base, and base qualities are not known.

The chain is assembled from TRBV7-6 and TRBJ2-5; no D gene can be assigned with confidence. The sequence was obtained from a man younger than 35 in good health. The sample taken for sequencing was naive CD4+ T cells from blood. Interpreted using the paper, the cell subset or site label stands for: true naive CD4+ T cells. The sequenced DNA: TGTGCCAGCAGCTTAGCGCCGGGAGAGACCCAGTACTTC. Its translation is CASSLAPGETQYF.